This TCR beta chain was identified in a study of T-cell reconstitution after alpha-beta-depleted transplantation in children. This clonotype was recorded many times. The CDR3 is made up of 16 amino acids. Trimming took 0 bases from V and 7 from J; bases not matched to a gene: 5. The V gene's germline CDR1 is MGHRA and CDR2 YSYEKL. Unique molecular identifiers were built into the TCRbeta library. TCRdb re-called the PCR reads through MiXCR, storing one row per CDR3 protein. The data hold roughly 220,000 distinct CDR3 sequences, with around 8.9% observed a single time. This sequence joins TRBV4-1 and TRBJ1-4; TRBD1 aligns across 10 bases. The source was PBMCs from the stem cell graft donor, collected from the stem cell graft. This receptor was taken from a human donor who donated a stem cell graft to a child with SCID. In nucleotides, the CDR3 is TGCGCCAGCAGCCAAGAACCCCGGGACAGGGGTGAAAAACTGTTTTTT. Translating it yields CASSQEPRDRGEKLFF.